The 15 T cell receptor beta chains given below trace back to one sample, sequenced in a study of blood T cell repertoires in COVID-19. Generated by immunoSEQ multiplex PCR, the TCRdb table keeps only in-frame clones and is missing some. The table shows over 150,000 clones, with approximately 88% occurring only once. The specimen was peripheral blood. Source of these receptors: a woman aged 55-69 years who had recovered from COVID-19.

The CDR3 bases are TGTGCCAGCAGCCAAGATCTTCAGGGGGGCCCCGGGCGCACTGAAGCTTTCTTT. This encodes CASSQDLQGGPGRTEAFF. The chain employs TRBV14 and TRBJ1-1; 7 bases line up with TRBD1. This CDR3 comprises 18 residues. The trim removed 0 bases at V and 4 bases at J, leaving 14 bases unmatched. Germline V gene data show CDR1 as SGHDN and CDR2 as FVKESK.

V gene TRBV5-1 combines with J gene TRBJ2-7; 11 bases match TRBD1. The CDR3 length is 14 residues. CDR1 is SGHRS, CDR2 YFSETQ, per germline. After removal of 3 bases from V and 4 bases from J, the junction contained 3 bases not matched to a gene. The CDR3 protein is CASSWTGGAYEQYF. CDR3 in DNA: TGCGCCAGCAGCTGGACAGGGGGCGCTTACGAGCAGTACTTC.

This clone was seen repeatedly, ten times or more. This chain connects TRBV19 to TRBJ2-2, with 8 bases aligning to TRBD1. V lost 5 bases to trimming and J lost 3 bases; unmatched junction nucleotides: 2. CDR3 length: 14 residues. Germline CDR1 and CDR2: LNHDA and SQIVND (reference sequence). CDR3 loop: CASSSRGHTGELFF. The CDR3 DNA is TGTGCCAGTAGTTCCAGGGGGCACACCGGGGAGCTGTTTTTT. Full variable domain (outside the CDR3, taken from reference TRBV19 and TRBJ2-2): DGGITQSPKYLFRKEGQNVTLSCEQNLNHDAMYWYRQDPGQGLRLIYYSQIVNDFQKGDIAEGYSVSREKKESFPLTVTSAQKNPTAFYLCASSSRGHTGELFFGEGSRLTVL.

This clone came up once. The CDR3, as DNA: TGTGCCAGCAGTTTAGTGTATGTGGGAGTCGATCAGCCCCAGCATTTT. It is translated as CASSLVYVGVDQPQHF. The chain carries TRBV28 and TRBJ1-5; D is unclear. Germline loops: CDR1 MDHEN, CDR2 SYDVKM. Trimming took off 2 bases at V and 5 bases at J, with 16 bases between the two ends. The CDR3 is 16 amino acids.

V and J are TRBV3-1 (or the pseudogene TRBV3-2) and TRBJ1-2; 7 bases fit TRBD1. The V and J ends lost 1 base and 5 bases, in that order; junction bases with no gene match: 10. This CDR3 region has 16 residues. Germline V CDR1 and CDR2: LGHDT, YNNKEL (reference sequence). CDR3: CASSQGLTGVGYGYTF. CDR3 DNA: TGTGCCAGCAGCCAAGGGTTAACAGGGGTTGGGTATGGCTACACCTTC.

This sequence joins TRBV7-9 and TRBJ1-1; tentative D call: TRBD1 (5 bases). This CDR3 is 17 amino acids long. CDR1 is SEHNR, CDR2 FQNEAQ, per germline (reference sequence). V was shortened by 5 bases and J by 4 bases, with 23 bases between the two germline ends. The CDR3 nucleotides read TGTGCCAGCAGCCCACCCCGCCGCAGGGCCTGGGTCACTGAAGCTTTCTTT. Its translation is CASSPPRRRAWVTEAFF.

V usage is TRBV27 and J usage is TRBJ2-7; TRBD1 matches 11 bases. Germline trimming cut 1 base from V and 5 bases from J; bases unmatched to any gene: 4. This CDR3 spans 15 amino acids. Germline CDR1 is MNHEY and CDR2 is SMNVEV (reference sequence). The CDR3 loop is CASSLLGQGVHEQYF. In nucleotides, the CDR3 is TGTGCCAGCAGTTTATTGGGACAGGGGGTCCACGAGCAGTACTTC.

The gene calls are TRBV7-9 and TRBJ1-5, with D maybe TRBD1 (5 bases). With 3 bases removed from V and 5 bases from J, the gap between germline ends came to 11 bases. Germline V CDR1 and CDR2: SEHNR, FQNEAQ (reference sequence). This CDR3 region has 14 residues. For the CDR3, the DNA is TGTGCCAGCAGCTTTCTGGGGGGAGATCAGCCCCAGCATTTT. Encoded protein: CASSFLGGDQPQHF.

The V call is TRBV3-1 (or the pseudogene TRBV3-2), the J call TRBJ2-1, with 8 bases that match TRBD2. The trim removed 5 bases at V and 0 bases at J, leaving 6 bases unmatched. The CDR3 contains 16 residues. CDR1 is LGHDT, CDR2 YNNKEL, per germline (reference sequence). The CDR3 DNA reads as TGTGCCAGCAGCTCTTTAGCGGGGACCTCCTACAATGAGCAGTTCTTC. This codes for CASSSLAGTSYNEQFF.

J is TRBJ1-2 and V is TRBV6-2 or TRBV6-3, with 8 bases fitting TRBD1. The ends lost 5 bases at V and 7 bases at J; junction bases unmatched: 12. The CDR3 spans 15 residues. The germline V gene has CDR1 MNHEY and CDR2 SVGEGT. The CDR3: CASSDGTGGKGGYTF. The CDR3 bases are TGTGCCAGCAGTGACGGGACAGGCGGTAAAGGTGGCTACACCTTC.

The chain combines TRBV6-1 with TRBJ1-3; no reliable D call. This CDR3 is built from 15 residues. V lost 0 bases and J 1 base, leaving 7 bases between the germline ends. In germline, CDR1 is MNHNS, CDR2 SASEGT. The CDR3 region is CASSEAGVSGNTIYF. The CDR3 nucleotides read TGTGCCAGCAGTGAAGCTGGAGTTTCTGGAAACACCATATATTTT.

The chain joins TRBV30 to TRBJ1-2; D gene uncertain. Germline V CDR1 and CDR2: GTSNPN, SVGIG (reference sequence). V shed 4 bases and J shed 3 bases, with 15 bases lying between them. This CDR3 has 14 amino acids. CDR3 nucleotide sequence: TGTGCCTGGAACAGACCGACAAATTACTATGGCTACACCTTC. Translation gives CAWNRPTNYYGYTF. Combining the CDR3 with reference TRBV30 and TRBJ1-2 gives the whole variable domain SQTIHQWPATLVQPVGSPLSLECTVEGTSNPNLYWYRQAAGRGLQLLFYSVGIGQISSEVPQNLSASRPQDRQFILSSKKLLLSDSGFYLCAWNRPTNYYGYTFGSGTRLTVV.

The chain couples TRBV6-5 to TRBJ2-7, with D perhaps TRBD2 (5 bases). This CDR3 comprises 14 residues. In germline, CDR1 is MNHEY, CDR2 SVGAGI. V dropped 6 bases and J dropped 2 bases, with 14 bases sitting between them. CDR3 in DNA: TGTGCCAGCAGGTACGCCACTAGACCCTACGAGCAGTACTTC. The encoded protein is CASRYATRPYEQYF.

The V and J genes are TRBV13 and TRBJ1-1; TRBD1 matches 7 bases. Trimming removed 8 bases from V and 5 bases from J; junction bases left unmatched: 20. The CDR3 sequence is 17 residues long. Germline CDR1 and CDR2: PRHDT and FYEKMQ (reference sequence). The CDR3 loop is CASPPRLTGWQVTEAFF. The CDR3 region has the DNA TGTGCCAGCCCCCCCCGCCTGACAGGGTGGCAGGTAACTGAAGCTTTCTTT.

The rearrangement links TRBV13 to TRBJ1-6, with D tentatively TRBD1 (5 bases). The CDR3 is 18 residues long. CDR1 and CDR2 from the germline V gene are PRHDT and FYEKMQ (reference sequence). The V end was cut by 5 bases, the J end by 0 bases, with 17 bases between. CDR3 nucleotides: TGTGCCAGCAGCCTCCCTCGACGGGGGAGCTCCTATAATTCACCCCTCCACTTT. Its translation: CASSLPRRGSSYNSPLHF.